This T cell receptor beta chain was recovered during a study of response to subunit inactivated influenza vaccine. On this clonotype itself: The antigen is not known. One end of the junction is discordant with germline, which a read error may explain.

Study-wide results and caveats: Each seasonal flu vaccination may recruit only limited new T cells, authors suggested.

TCRdb recomputed calls from the RT-PCR reads with MiXCR, one row per CDR3 protein. The data hold more than 600,000 distinct CDR3 sequences, with 18% observed a single time. The germline V gene encodes CDR1 SNHLY and CDR2 FYNNEI. The CDR3 loop spans 11 amino acids. This TCR was sampled from a man in his fifties who received an inactivated influenza vaccine. The sample was PBMCs from blood, taken approximately 5 days after vaccination. The chain uses TRBV2 and TRBJ1-2; D not resolved. This chain's CDR3 is CAGVAGYGHTF. The CDR3 bases are TGTGCCGGAGTGGCGGGCTATGGCCACACCTTC.